This T cell receptor (beta chain) was recorded in a study of T cell responses to AZD1222 COVID-19 vaccine. The CDR3 has 16 residues. CDR1 and CDR2 (germline): MNHEY, SMNVEV (reference sequence). V lost 5 bases and J 2 bases, leaving 19 bases between the germline ends. Libraries were prepared by immunoSEQ multiplex PCR; TCRdb keeps only in-frame clonotypes and omits some of them. The sample consists of about 90,000 clones, approximately 91% of them appearing once. This clone was detected only once. The chain recombines TRBV27 with TRBJ2-7; the D gene could be TRBD1 or TRBD2 (5 bases each). The sequenced sample was peripheral blood, obtained 28 days after the second AZD1222 dose. This sequence originates from an adult who received the AZD1222 COVID-19 vaccine. DNA of the CDR3: TGTGCCAGCAGTCCCAGTTCAGGGACGGTCCCCTACGAGCAGTACTTC. Translating gives CASSPSSGTVPYEQYF.